A selection of T cell receptor beta chains follows, all from one sample in a study of blood T cell repertoires in COVID-19. Only in-frame clones appear in the TCRdb table, and some are missing; sequencing was by immunoSEQ multiplex PCR. The data hold about 400,000 clones, with more than 70% observed a single time. Sequencing input: peripheral blood. The receptors derive from a middle-aged man with acute or convalescent COVID-19. The CDR3 runs from the conserved cysteine through the conserved F or W. The D gene is left open where the match is weak. Clone size appears in some rows only: once, few, many, or a class for an expanded clone.

j_call: TRBJ2-7
clone_size: NA
cdr3_length: 15
v_call: TRBV4-1
d_call: NA
cdr3_nt: TGCGCCAGCAGCCAAGATCGGGACAACGCCTACGAGCAGTACTTC
cdr3_aa: CASSQDRDNAYEQYF

j_call: TRBJ2-1
clone_size: NA
cdr3_length: 17
v_call: TRBV7-2
d_call: TRBD2
cdr3_nt: TGTGCCAGCAGCTTAGTCGCAGGGACTAGCGGGGCCGATGAGCAGTTCTTC
cdr3_aa: CASSLVAGTSGADEQFF

j_call: TRBJ1-2
clone_size: NA
cdr3_length: 16
v_call: TRBV7-9
d_call: TRBD1
cdr3_nt: TGTGCCAGCAGCAGAACGGGACAGGGGAACAACTATGGCTACACCTTC
cdr3_aa: CASSRTGQGNNYGYTF

j_call: TRBJ1-1
clone_size: NA
cdr3_length: 16
v_call: TRBV19
d_call: TRBD1
cdr3_nt: TGTGCCAGTAACTCTGGACAGGGCGTATCCCACCCTGAAGCTTTCTTT
cdr3_aa: CASNSGQGVSHPEAFF

j_call: TRBJ1-3
clone_size: NA
cdr3_length: 11
v_call: TRBV6-1
d_call: TRBD1
cdr3_nt: TGTGCCAGCAGTGAGGGACAGGGTCGGTATTTT
cdr3_aa: CASSEGQGRYF

j_call: TRBJ1-5
clone_size: NA
cdr3_length: 14
v_call: TRBV7-8
d_call: NA
cdr3_nt: TGTGCCAGCAGCCCGCTTGAGGGAGATCAGCCCCAGCATTTT
cdr3_aa: CASSPLEGDQPQHF

j_call: TRBJ2-1
clone_size: NA
cdr3_length: 14
v_call: TRBV7-8
d_call: TRBD2
cdr3_nt: TGTGCCAGCAGCACGCGGGGGGGGTACAATGAGCAGTTCTTC
cdr3_aa: CASSTRGGYNEQFF

j_call: TRBJ2-7
clone_size: NA
cdr3_length: 14
v_call: TRBV3-1/TRBV3-2
d_call: NA
cdr3_nt: TGTGCCAGCAGCCAAGATACGAGCTCCTACGAGCAGTACTTC
cdr3_aa: CASSQDTSSYEQYF

j_call: TRBJ1-1
clone_size: NA
cdr3_length: 13
v_call: TRBV30
d_call: NA
cdr3_nt: TGTGCCTGCAGGTCCCACATGAACACTGAAGCTTTCTTT
cdr3_aa: CACRSHMNTEAFF

j_call: TRBJ2-7
clone_size: NA
cdr3_length: 15
v_call: TRBV9
d_call: TRBD1
cdr3_nt: TGTGCCAGCAGCCCTTCCGGGACAGGGGGATTAGAGCAGTACTTC
cdr3_aa: CASSPSGTGGLEQYF

j_call: TRBJ1-2
clone_size: once
cdr3_length: 13
v_call: TRBV7-3
d_call: NA
cdr3_nt: TGTGCCAGCGCGCCACAGGAGAACTATGGCTACACCTTC
cdr3_aa: CASAPQENYGYTF

j_call: TRBJ2-5
clone_size: NA
cdr3_length: 15
v_call: TRBV6-5
d_call: TRBD2
cdr3_nt: TGTGCCAGCAGCCGGGTCGAGCGGGGGCAAGAGACCCAGTACTTC
cdr3_aa: CASSRVERGQETQYF

j_call: TRBJ2-7
clone_size: few
cdr3_length: 15
v_call: TRBV5-4
d_call: TRBD2
cdr3_nt: TGTGCCAGCAGCCTTAGTAGCGGGAGACTCTACGAGCAGTACTTC
cdr3_aa: CASSLSSGRLYEQYF

j_call: TRBJ1-6
clone_size: NA
cdr3_length: 15
v_call: TRBV7-3
d_call: TRBD1
cdr3_nt: TGTGCCAGCAGCCCACAGGGGGCTGGGAATTCACCCCTCCACTTT
cdr3_aa: CASSPQGAGNSPLHF

j_call: TRBJ2-4
clone_size: NA
cdr3_length: 13
v_call: TRBV4-1
d_call: NA
cdr3_nt: TGCGCCAGCAGCCAAGGGGGCGCTAACATTCAGTACTTC
cdr3_aa: CASSQGGANIQYF

j_call: TRBJ2-3
clone_size: once
cdr3_length: 16
v_call: TRBV5-1
d_call: NA
cdr3_nt: TGCGCCAGCAGCGCATCTGGCAGTCCTAGCACAGATACGCAGTATTTT
cdr3_aa: CASSASGSPSTDTQYF

j_call: TRBJ2-3
clone_size: NA
cdr3_length: 14
v_call: TRBV27
d_call: TRBD1
cdr3_nt: TGTGCCAGCAGTTTAGACAGGGGCACAGATACGCAGTATTTT
cdr3_aa: CASSLDRGTDTQYF

j_call: TRBJ2-7
clone_size: NA
cdr3_length: 14
v_call: TRBV10-3
d_call: TRBD2
cdr3_nt: TGTGCCATAGGGACTAGCGGAAGCTCCTACGAGCAGTACTTC
cdr3_aa: CAIGTSGSSYEQYF

j_call: TRBJ1-2
clone_size: NA
cdr3_length: 13
v_call: TRBV2
d_call: NA
cdr3_nt: TGTGCCAGCGGAAATGACAGGAACTATGGCTACACCTTC
cdr3_aa: CASGNDRNYGYTF

j_call: TRBJ1-5
clone_size: once
cdr3_length: 13
v_call: TRBV27
d_call: NA
cdr3_nt: TGTGCCAGCAGTTTATCCCGGTATCAGCCCCAGCATTTT
cdr3_aa: CASSLSRYQPQHF

j_call: TRBJ2-1
clone_size: NA
cdr3_length: 15
v_call: TRBV5-1
d_call: TRBD1
cdr3_nt: TGCGCCAGCAGCTTGGAAGCCCCCACAGGGGATGAGCAGTTCTTC
cdr3_aa: CASSLEAPTGDEQFF

j_call: TRBJ1-1
clone_size: NA
cdr3_length: 15
v_call: TRBV6-5
d_call: NA
cdr3_nt: TGTGCCAGCAGTCCCCGGGTCCCCCAAAGCGCTGAAGCTTTCTTT
cdr3_aa: CASSPRVPQSAEAFF